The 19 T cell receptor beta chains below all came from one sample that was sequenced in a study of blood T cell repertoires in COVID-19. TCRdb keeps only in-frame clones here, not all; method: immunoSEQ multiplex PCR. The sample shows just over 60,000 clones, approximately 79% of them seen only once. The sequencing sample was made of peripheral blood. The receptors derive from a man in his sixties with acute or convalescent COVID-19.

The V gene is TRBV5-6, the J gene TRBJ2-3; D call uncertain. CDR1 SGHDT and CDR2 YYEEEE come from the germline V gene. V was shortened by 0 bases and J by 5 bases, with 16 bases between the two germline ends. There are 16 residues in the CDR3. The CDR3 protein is CASSLDSRPIIDTQYF. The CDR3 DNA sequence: TGTGCCAGCAGCTTGGATTCCAGGCCCATCATAGATACGCAGTATTTT.

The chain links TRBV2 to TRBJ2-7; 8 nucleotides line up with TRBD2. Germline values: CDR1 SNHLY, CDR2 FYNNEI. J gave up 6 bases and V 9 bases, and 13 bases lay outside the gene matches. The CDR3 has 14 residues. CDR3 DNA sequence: TGTGCCAGTTCCGGCGAGCGGGAGTATACCGAGCAGTACTTC. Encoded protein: CASSGEREYTEQYF.

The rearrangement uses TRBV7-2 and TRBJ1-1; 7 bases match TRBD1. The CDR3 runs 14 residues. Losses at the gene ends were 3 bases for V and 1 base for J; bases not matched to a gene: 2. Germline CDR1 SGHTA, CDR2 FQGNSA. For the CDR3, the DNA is TGTGCCAGCAGCTTTGCAGGGGGGAACACTGAAGCTTTCTTT. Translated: CASSFAGGNTEAFF.

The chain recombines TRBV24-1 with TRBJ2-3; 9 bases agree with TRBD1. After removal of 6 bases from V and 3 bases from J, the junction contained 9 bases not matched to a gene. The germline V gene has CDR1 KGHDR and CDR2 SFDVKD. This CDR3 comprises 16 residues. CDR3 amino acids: CATSITGTGTTDTQYF. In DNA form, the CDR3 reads TGTGCCACCAGTATTACCGGGACAGGGACGACAGATACGCAGTATTTT.

The CDR3 DNA is TGTGCCAGCGGAGCCCTCAATGAGCAGTTCTTC. Encoded protein: CASGALNEQFF. The chain has TRBV25-1 and TRBJ2-1; D is ambiguous. V was pared by 8 bases and J by 6 bases, with 8 bases between. From germline, CDR1 is MGHDK and CDR2 SYGVNS. The CDR3 runs 11 residues.

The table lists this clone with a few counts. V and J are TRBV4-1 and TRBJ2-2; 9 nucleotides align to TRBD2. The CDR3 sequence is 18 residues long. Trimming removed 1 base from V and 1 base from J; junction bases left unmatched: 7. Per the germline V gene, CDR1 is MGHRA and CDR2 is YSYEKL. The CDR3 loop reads CASSQVPAGGVNTGELFF. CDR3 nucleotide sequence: TGCGCCAGCAGCCAAGTGCCAGCGGGAGGTGTGAACACCGGGGAGCTGTTTTTT.

CDR3 region: CASSQRQREVETQYF. In nucleotides, the CDR3 is TGTGCCAGCAGCCAACGCCAGCGGGAGGTAGAGACCCAGTACTTC. J is TRBJ2-5 and V is TRBV14; 9 bases are shared with TRBD2. The germline gives CDR1 SGHDN, CDR2 FVKESK. V trimming: 2 bases; J trimming: 4 bases; junction bases outside the gene matches: 5. The CDR3 length is 15 residues. The full variable domain, its missing parts supplied by reference TRBV14 and TRBJ2-5, is EAGVTQFPSHSVIEKGQTVTLRCDPISGHDNLYWYRRVMGKEIKFLLHFVKESKQDESGMPNNRFLAERTGGTYSTLKVQPAELEDSGVYFCASSQRQREVETQYFGPGTRLLVL.

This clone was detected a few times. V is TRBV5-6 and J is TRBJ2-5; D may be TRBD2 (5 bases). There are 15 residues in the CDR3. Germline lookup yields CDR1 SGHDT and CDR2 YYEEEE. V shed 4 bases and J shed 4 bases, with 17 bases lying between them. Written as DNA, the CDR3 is TGTGCCAGCAGCCGGGCACGGGGTGTTGCAGAGACCCAGTACTTC. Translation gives CASSRARGVAETQYF.

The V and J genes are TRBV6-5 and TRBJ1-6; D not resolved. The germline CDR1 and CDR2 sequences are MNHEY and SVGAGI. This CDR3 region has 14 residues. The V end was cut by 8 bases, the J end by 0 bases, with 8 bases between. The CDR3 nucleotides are TGTGCCAGCCAAGGGAGCTCCTATAATTCACCCCTCCACTTT. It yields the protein CASQGSSYNSPLHF.

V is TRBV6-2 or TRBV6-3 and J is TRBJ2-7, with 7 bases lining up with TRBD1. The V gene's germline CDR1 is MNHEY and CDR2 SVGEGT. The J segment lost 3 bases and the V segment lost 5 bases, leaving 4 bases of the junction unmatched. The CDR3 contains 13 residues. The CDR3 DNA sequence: TGTGCCAGCAGTCCCAACAGGGGCTACGAGCAGTACTTC. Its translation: CASSPNRGYEQYF.

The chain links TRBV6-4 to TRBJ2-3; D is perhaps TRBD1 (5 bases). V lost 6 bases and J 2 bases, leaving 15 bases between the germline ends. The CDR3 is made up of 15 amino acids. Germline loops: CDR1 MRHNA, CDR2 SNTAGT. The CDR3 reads CASSDAGIPTDTQYF. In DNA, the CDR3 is TGTGCCAGCAGCGACGCAGGGATCCCCACAGATACGCAGTATTTT.

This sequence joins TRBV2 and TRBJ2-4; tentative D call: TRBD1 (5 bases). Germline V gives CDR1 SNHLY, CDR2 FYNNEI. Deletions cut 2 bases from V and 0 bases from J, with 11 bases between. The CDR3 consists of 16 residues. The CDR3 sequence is CASSEQGSIAKNIQYF. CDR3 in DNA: TGTGCCAGCAGTGAACAGGGCTCGATAGCCAAAAACATTCAGTACTTC.

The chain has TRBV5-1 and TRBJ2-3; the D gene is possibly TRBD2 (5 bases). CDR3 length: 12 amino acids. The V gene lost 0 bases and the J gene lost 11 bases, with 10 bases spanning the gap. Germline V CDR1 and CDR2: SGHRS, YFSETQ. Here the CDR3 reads CASSLEVGGQYF. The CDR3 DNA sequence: TGCGCCAGCAGCTTGGAAGTAGGAGGGCAGTATTTT.

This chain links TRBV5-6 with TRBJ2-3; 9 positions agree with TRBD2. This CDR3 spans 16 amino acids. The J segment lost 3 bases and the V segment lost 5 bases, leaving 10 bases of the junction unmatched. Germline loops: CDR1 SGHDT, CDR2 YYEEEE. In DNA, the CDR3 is TGTGCCAGCAGTGGACTAGCGCCCCCGGGGACAGATACGCAGTATTTT. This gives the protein CASSGLAPPGTDTQYF.

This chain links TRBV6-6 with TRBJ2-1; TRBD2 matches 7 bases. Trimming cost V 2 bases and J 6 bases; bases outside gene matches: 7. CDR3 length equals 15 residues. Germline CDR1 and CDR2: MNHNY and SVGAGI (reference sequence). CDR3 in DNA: TGTGCCAGCAGTTACGAACTAGCGACGGTCAATGAGCAGTTCTTC. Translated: CASSYELATVNEQFF.

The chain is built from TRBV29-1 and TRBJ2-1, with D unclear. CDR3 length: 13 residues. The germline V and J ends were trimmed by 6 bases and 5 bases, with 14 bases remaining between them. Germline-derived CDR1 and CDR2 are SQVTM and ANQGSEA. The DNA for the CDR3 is TGCAGCGTCGGTACGGTTGCGGACAATGAGCAGTTCTTC. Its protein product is CSVGTVADNEQFF.

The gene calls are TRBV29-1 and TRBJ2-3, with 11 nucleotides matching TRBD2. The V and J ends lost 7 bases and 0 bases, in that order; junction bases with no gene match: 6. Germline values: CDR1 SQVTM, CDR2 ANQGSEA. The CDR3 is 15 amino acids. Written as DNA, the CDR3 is TGCAGCGGGAAACTAGCGGGGGCTAGCACAGATACGCAGTATTTT. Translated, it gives CSGKLAGASTDTQYF.

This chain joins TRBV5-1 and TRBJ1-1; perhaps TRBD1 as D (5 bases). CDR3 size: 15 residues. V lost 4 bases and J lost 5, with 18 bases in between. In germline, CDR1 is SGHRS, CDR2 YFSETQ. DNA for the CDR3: TGCGCCAGCAGCCCCGGGTCAACTGGGGGGACTGAAGCTTTCTTT. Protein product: CASSPGSTGGTEAFF.

The chain's CDR3 is CASTDFLDRGLNTEAFF. The CDR3 DNA is TGTGCCAGCACCGACTTCTTGGACAGGGGTCTGAACACTGAAGCTTTCTTT. The rearrangement links TRBV5-6 to TRBJ1-1; 9 positions agree with TRBD1. The CDR3 spans 17 residues. Germline V gene sequence: CDR1 SGHDT, CDR2 YYEEEE. The trim removed 6 bases at V and 0 bases at J, leaving 12 bases unmatched. The complete variable domain, with remaining parts taken from reference TRBV5-6 and TRBJ1-1, reads DAGVTQSPTHLIKTRGQQVTLRCSPKSGHDTVSWYQQALGQGPQFIFQYYEEEERQRGNFPDRFSGHQFPNYSSELNVNALLLGDSALYLCASTDFLDRGLNTEAFFGQGTRLTVV.